Given below is one TCR beta chain in context. The sample comes from a study of blood T cell repertoires in COVID-19. The protocol was immunoSEQ multiplex PCR, while the TCRdb copy is restricted to in-frame clones and leaves out a portion. The sample shows some 320,000 clones, about 90% of them seen only once. The V gene lost 5 bases and the J gene lost 7 bases, with 10 bases spanning the gap. This CDR3 has 12 amino acids. The clonotype comes from a woman aged 45-59 years who had recovered from COVID-19. What was sequenced was peripheral blood. The rearrangement joins TRBV12-3 or TRBV12-4 to TRBJ2-3, with D possibly being TRBD2 (6 bases). In DNA, the CDR3 is TGTGCCAGCAGTCCCCGGGAGAATACGCAGTATTTT. Its protein product is CASSPRENTQYF.